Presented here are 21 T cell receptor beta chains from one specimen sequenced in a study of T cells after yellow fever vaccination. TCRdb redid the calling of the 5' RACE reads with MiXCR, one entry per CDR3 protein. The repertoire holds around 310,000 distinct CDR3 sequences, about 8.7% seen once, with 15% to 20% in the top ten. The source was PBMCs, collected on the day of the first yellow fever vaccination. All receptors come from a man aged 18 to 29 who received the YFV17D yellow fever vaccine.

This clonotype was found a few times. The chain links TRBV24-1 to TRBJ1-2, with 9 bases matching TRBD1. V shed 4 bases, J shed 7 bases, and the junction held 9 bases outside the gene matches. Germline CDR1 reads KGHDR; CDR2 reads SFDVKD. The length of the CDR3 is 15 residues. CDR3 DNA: TGTGCCACCAGTGACCCGGACAGGGGCTCCAGTGGCTACACCTTC. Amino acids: CATSDPDRGSSGYTF.

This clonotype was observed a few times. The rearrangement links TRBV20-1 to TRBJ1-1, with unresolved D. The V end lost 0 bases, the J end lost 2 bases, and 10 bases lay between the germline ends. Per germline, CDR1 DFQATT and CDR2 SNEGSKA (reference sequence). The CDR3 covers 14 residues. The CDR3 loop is CSARDLKGNTEAFF. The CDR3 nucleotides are TGCAGTGCTAGAGATCTCAAGGGCAACACTGAAGCTTTCTTT.

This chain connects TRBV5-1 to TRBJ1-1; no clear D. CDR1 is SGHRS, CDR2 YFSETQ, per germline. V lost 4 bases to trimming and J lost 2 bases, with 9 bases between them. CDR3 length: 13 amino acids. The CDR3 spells CASSGQHNTEAFF. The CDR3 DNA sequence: TGCGCCAGCAGCGGGCAGCATAACACTGAAGCTTTCTTT.

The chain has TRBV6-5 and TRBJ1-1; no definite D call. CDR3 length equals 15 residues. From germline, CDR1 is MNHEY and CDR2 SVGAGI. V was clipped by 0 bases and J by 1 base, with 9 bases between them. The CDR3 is CASSYSGAENTEAFF. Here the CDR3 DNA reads TGTGCCAGCAGTTACTCCGGCGCAGAGAACACTGAAGCTTTCTTT.

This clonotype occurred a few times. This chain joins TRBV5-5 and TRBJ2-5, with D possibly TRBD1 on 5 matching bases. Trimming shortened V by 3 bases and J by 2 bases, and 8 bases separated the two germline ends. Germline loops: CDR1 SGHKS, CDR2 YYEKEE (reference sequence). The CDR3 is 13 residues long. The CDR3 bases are TGTGCCAGCAGCTCAGGACATCAAGAGACCCAGTACTTC. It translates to CASSSGHQETQYF.

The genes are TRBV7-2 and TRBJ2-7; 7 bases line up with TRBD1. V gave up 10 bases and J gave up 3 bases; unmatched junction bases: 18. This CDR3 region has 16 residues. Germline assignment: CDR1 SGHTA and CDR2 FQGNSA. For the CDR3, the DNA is TGTGCCATCAAACGAGGACTGACAGGGAGTTTCTACGAGCAGTACGTC. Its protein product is CAIKRGLTGSFYEQYV.

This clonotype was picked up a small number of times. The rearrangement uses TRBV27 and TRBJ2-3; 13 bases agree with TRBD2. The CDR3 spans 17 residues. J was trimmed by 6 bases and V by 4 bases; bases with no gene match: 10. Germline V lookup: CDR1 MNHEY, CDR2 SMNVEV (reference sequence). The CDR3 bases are TGTGCCAGCAGTTCGCGACGGACTAGCGGGGGCGGGGATACGCAGTATTTT. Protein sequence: CASSSRRTSGGGDTQYF.

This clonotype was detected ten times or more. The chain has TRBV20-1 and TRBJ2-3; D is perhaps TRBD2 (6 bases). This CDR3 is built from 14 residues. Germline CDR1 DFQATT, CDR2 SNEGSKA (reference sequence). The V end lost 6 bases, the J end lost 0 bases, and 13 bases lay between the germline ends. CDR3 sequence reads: CSARWGTSTDTQYF. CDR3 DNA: TGCAGTGCGAGGTGGGGGACTAGCACAGATACGCAGTATTTT.

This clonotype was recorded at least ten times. As DNA, the CDR3 is TGTGCCAGCAGCTCACAGGGGAACACTGAAGCTTTCTTT. Translation gives CASSSQGNTEAFF. The rearrangement joins TRBV7-6 to TRBJ1-1, with D perhaps matching TRBD1 (6 bases). The V and J ends lost 4 bases and 1 base respectively, with 7 bases between them. Germline V gene data show CDR1 as SGHVS and CDR2 as FNYEAQ. This CDR3 contains 13 residues.

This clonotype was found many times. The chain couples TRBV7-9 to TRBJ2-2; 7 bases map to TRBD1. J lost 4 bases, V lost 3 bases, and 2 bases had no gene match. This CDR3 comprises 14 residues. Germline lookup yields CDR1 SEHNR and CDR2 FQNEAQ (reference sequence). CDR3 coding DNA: TGTGCCAGCAGCTTCGGGACAGCCACCGGGGAGCTGTTTTTT. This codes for CASSFGTATGELFF.

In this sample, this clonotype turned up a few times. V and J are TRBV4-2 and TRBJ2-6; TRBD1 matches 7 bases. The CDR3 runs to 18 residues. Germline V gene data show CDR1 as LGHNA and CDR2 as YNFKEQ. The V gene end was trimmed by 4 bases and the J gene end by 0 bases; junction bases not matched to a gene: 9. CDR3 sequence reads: CASSLLTGIGSGANVLTF. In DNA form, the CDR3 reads TGTGCCAGCAGCCTCTTGACAGGGATTGGCTCTGGGGCCAACGTCCTGACTTTC.

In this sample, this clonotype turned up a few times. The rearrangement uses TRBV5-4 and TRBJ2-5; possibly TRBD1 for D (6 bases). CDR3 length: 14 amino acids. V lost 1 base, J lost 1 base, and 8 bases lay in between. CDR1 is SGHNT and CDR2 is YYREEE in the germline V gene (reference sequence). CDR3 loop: CASSLRGTQETQYF. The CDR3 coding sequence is TGTGCCAGCAGCTTGAGGGGGACCCAAGAGACCCAGTACTTC.

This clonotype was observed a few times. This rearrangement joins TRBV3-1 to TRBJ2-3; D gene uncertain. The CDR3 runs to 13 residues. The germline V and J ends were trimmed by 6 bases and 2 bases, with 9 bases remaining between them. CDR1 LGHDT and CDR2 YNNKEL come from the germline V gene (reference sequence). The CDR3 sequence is CASSPYNTDTQYF. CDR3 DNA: TGTGCCAGCAGTCCGTACAACACAGATACGCAGTATTTT.

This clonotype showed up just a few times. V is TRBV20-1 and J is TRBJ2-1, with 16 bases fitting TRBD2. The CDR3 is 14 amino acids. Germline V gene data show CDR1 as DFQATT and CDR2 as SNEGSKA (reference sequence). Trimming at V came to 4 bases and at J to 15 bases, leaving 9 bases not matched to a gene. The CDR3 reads CSATGTSGGAKPFF. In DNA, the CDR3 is TGCAGTGCTACCGGGACTAGCGGGGGGGCCAAGCCGTTCTTC.

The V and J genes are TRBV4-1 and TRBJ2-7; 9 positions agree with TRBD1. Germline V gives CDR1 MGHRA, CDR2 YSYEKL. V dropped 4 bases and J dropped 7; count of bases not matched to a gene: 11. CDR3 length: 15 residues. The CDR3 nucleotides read TGCGCCAGCAGCCCTCCTTGGACAGGGGCGAGTGAGCAGTACTTC. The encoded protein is CASSPPWTGASEQYF.

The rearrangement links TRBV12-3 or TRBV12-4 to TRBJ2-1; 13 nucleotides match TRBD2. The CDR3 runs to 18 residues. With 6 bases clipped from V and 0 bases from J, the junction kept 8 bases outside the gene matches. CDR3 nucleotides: TGTGCCAGCAGAAAGACTAGCGGGGGGCCGAGCTCCTACAATGAGCAGTTCTTC. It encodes CASRKTSGGPSSYNEQFF.

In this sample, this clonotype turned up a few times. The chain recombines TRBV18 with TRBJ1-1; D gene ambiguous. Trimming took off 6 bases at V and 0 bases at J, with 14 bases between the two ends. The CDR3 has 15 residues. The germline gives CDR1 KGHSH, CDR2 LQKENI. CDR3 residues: CASSLGSDLNTEAFF. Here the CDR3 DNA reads TGTGCCAGCTCCCTGGGATCCGATCTGAACACTGAAGCTTTCTTT.

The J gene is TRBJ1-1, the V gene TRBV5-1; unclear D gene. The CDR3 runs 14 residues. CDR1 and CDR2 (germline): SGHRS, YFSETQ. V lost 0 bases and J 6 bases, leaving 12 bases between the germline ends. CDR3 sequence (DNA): TGCGCCAGCAGCTTGGAGGCAGCTAGGGCTGAAGCTTTCTTT. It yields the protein CASSLEAARAEAFF.

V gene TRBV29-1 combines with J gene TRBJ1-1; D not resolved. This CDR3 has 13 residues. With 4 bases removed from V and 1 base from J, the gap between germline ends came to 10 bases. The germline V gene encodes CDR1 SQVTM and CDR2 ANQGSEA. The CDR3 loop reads CSVVSPGNTEAFF. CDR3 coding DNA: TGCAGCGTTGTCTCCCCTGGGAACACTGAAGCTTTCTTT.

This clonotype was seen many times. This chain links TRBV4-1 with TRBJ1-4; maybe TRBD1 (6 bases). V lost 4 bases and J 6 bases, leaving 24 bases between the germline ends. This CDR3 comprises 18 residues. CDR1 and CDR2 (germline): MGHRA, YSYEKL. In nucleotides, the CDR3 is TGCGCCAGCAGCCTCTCAACTCCGCGACAGGCTAGGGATGAAAAACTGTTTTTT. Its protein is CASSLSTPRQARDEKLFF.

CDR3 nucleotide sequence: TGTGCCAGCAGTTATTCTTTCGGAGGTTTCCAGACAGATACGCAGTATTTT. Translating gives CASSYSFGGFQTDTQYF. V and J are TRBV6-5 and TRBJ2-3, with D perhaps matching TRBD2 (5 bases). Trimming shortened V by 3 bases and J by 3 bases, and 19 bases separated the two germline ends. Germline loops: CDR1 MNHEY, CDR2 SVGAGI. The CDR3 contains 17 residues.